This TCR beta chain was identified during a study of cytotoxic CD8 clonotypes in ibrutinib-treated CLL. This CDR3 contains 15 residues. Per the germline V gene, CDR1 is SGHAT and CDR2 is FQNNGV. Trimming cost V 5 bases and J 2 bases, with 14 bases left between them. This table comes from immunoSEQ multiplex PCR, and its TCRdb copy is limited to in-frame clones, with some not included. The sample holds tens of thousands of clones, 45% to 65% seen once. The source was PBMCs, collected after 12 months of ibrutinib treatment. The clonotype comes from a human donor with chronic lymphocytic leukemia. J is TRBJ2-3 and V is TRBV11-2; TRBD1 might be the D (5 bases). CDR3 loop: CASSLGAGFTDTQYF. CDR3 sequence (DNA): TGTGCCAGCAGCCTAGGCGCAGGGTTCACAGATACGCAGTATTTT.